One and the same sample provided the 24 T cell receptor beta chains below, sequenced in a study of T cells in Graves' hyperthyroidism and ophthalmopathy. There were TCR beta CDR3 regions amplified from RNA transcripts. An initial round of RT-PCR targeting the TCR CDR3 relied on the HTBI primer set. Each CDR3 protein is one row after TCRdb ran MiXCR on the multiplex PCR reads. The sample holds about 200,000 distinct CDR3 sequences, roughly a sixth seen once. The sequenced sample was blood. The source of these receptors is a man aged 50 or older with Graves' hyperthyroidism.

Comments on this clonotype: One end of the junction does not line up with germline, which may come from a read error. The CDR3 nucleotides read TGTGTCAGCAGGGGAGCGGGCAGAAAAACCCACTCCCACAATGAGCAGTTCTTC. This codes for CVSRGAGRKTHSHNEQFF. The chain uses TRBV7-2 and TRBJ2-1; either TRBD1 or TRBD2 may fit D (6 bases each). Germline assignment: CDR1 SGHTA and CDR2 FQGNSA. The CDR3 is 18 amino acids.

This clonotype was recorded many times. The V and J genes are TRBV11-2 and TRBJ1-1; D may be TRBD1 (5 bases). The CDR3 contains 15 residues. In germline, CDR1 is SGHAT, CDR2 FQNNGV. Trimming took off 5 bases at V and 3 bases at J, with 16 bases between the two ends. The CDR3 DNA is TGTGCCAGCAGCCCAATGGGGGGAATGGACACTGAAGCTTTCTTT. This codes for CASSPMGGMDTEAFF.

This rearrangement joins TRBV28 to TRBJ2-7, with a possible D match to TRBD2 (6 bases). CDR1 is MDHEN and CDR2 is SYDVKM in the germline V gene. The CDR3 is 13 amino acids. V was cut by 5 bases and J by 5 bases, with 13 bases left in between. The CDR3 sequence is CASSPEEGHEQYF. The CDR3 DNA is TGTGCCAGCAGTCCGGAGGAGGGCCACGAGCAGTACTTC. Variable domain in full (rest from reference TRBV28 and TRBJ2-7): DVKVTQSSRYLVKRTGEKVFLECVQDMDHENMFWYRQDPGLGLRLIYFSYDVKMKEKGDIPEGYSVSREKKERFSLILESASTNQTSMYLCASSPEEGHEQYFGPGTRLTVT.

This sequence joins TRBV19 and TRBJ2-3; 11 bases are shared with TRBD2. The CDR3 consists of 16 residues. Per the germline V gene, CDR1 is LNHDA and CDR2 is SQIVND (reference sequence). The ends lost 2 bases at V and 11 bases at J; junction bases unmatched: 12. DNA for the CDR3: TGTGCCAGTAGTATAAGACCCGGGACTAGCGGAATAGGGCAGTATTTT. Translating it yields CASSIRPGTSGIGQYF.

This clonotype has a count of ten or more. The CDR3 DNA is TGTGCCAGCAGCCAAGGCCTACTGGGCTCCTACGAGCAGTACTTC. Amino acids: CASSQGLLGSYEQYF. This sequence joins TRBV3-1 and TRBJ2-7; D is unclear. Germline lookup yields CDR1 LGHDT and CDR2 YNNKEL (reference sequence). The CDR3 consists of 15 residues. Trimming took off 1 base at V and 0 bases at J, with 10 bases between the two ends.

This clonotype came up a few times. This rearrangement joins TRBV3-2 to TRBJ1-5; whether TRBD1, the table's D call, matches the DNA was not checked. TRBV3-2 is an annotated pseudogene. The CDR3 runs 14 residues. CDR3 amino acids: CASKEGQGRQPQHF. Written as DNA, the CDR3 is TGTGCCAGCAAAGAGGGACAGGGACGTCAGCCCCAGCATTTT.

This clonotype was counted a few times. This chain uses TRBV9 with TRBJ2-3, with TRBD2 matching 7 bases. The junction had 8 bases not matched to a gene; V was cut back by 2 bases and J by 2 bases. This CDR3 has 16 residues. Germline loops: CDR1 SGDLS, CDR2 YYNGEE. The CDR3 DNA sequence: TGTGCCAGCAGCGTGGGAGGGGCGCTTTACACAGATACGCAGTATTTT. It codes for CASSVGGALYTDTQYF.

This clonotype was counted once. The rearrangement links TRBV9 to TRBJ2-7, with D possibly TRBD1 on 6 matching bases. The CDR3 has 15 amino acids. Germline assignment: CDR1 SGDLS and CDR2 YYNGEE. V was shortened by 0 bases and J by 0 bases, with 10 bases between the two germline ends. CDR3 sequence (DNA): TGTGCCAGCAGCGTAGAGGGACACCACTCCTACGAGCAGTACTTC. Translated: CASSVEGHHSYEQYF.

In this sample, this clonotype turned up many times. The CDR3 sequence: CSARVAGTSGRTNEQFF. For the CDR3, the DNA is TGCAGTGCTAGAGTCGCCGGGACTAGCGGGAGAACAAATGAGCAGTTCTTC. This chain links TRBV20-1 with TRBJ2-1; 14 nucleotides match TRBD2. The germline gives CDR1 DFQATT, CDR2 SNEGSKA (reference sequence). CDR3 size: 17 residues. Trimming removed 1 base from V and 7 bases from J; junction bases left unmatched: 9.

This clonotype was recorded many times. The chain combines TRBV27 with TRBJ1-2, with TRBD1 matching 11 bases. With V trimmed by 6 bases and J by 4 bases, 4 bases remained unmatched. CDR3 size: 14 residues. Germline CDR1 and CDR2: MNHEY and SMNVEV (reference sequence). CDR3: CASRRTGGSYGYTF. Here the CDR3 DNA reads TGTGCCAGCAGAAGGACAGGGGGCAGCTATGGCTACACCTTC.

In this sample, this clonotype turned up many times. The chain combines TRBV3-1 with TRBJ2-4; TRBD1 is a possible D gene (5 bases). With 0 bases removed from V and 1 base from J, the gap between germline ends came to 16 bases. This CDR3 is built from 18 residues. CDR1 LGHDT and CDR2 YNNKEL come from the germline V gene (reference sequence). The CDR3 reads CASSQDLVWNRAKNIQYF. Written as DNA, the CDR3 is TGTGCCAGCAGCCAAGATTTAGTGTGGAACAGGGCCAAAAACATTCAGTACTTC.

This rearrangement joins TRBV20-1 to TRBJ2-1, with D hard to call. CDR3 length: 11 residues. Germline V gene lookup returns CDR1 DFQATT and CDR2 SNEGSKA (reference sequence). V was trimmed by 3 bases and J by 7 bases, leaving 7 bases between them. The CDR3 loop is CSASGFNEQFF. CDR3 nucleotide sequence: TGCAGTGCTAGCGGGTTTAATGAGCAGTTCTTC.

The table lists this clonotype with many counts. The rearrangement links TRBV10-3 to TRBJ1-2; D is uncertain. V lost 3 bases and J lost 4, with 6 bases in between. CDR1 and CDR2 (germline): ENHRY, SYGVKD. CDR3 length equals 12 residues. Written as DNA, the CDR3 is TGTGCCATCAGTGAAGGAAGCTATGGCTACACCTTC. It is translated as CAISEGSYGYTF.

The rearrangement uses TRBV6-1 and TRBJ1-1; D remains unclear. The CDR3 has 14 amino acids. V lost 2 bases and J lost 1, with 8 bases in between. Per the germline V gene, CDR1 is MNHNS and CDR2 is SASEGT. CDR3 DNA sequence: TGTGCCAGCAGTGAATTCCTAGGGAACACTGAAGCTTTCTTT. Translated, it gives CASSEFLGNTEAFF.

The sample holds many counts of this clonotype. The rearrangement joins TRBV7-3 to TRBJ2-7, with TRBD1 matching 9 bases. The CDR3 is made up of 14 amino acids. Germline assignment: CDR1 SGHTA and CDR2 FQGTGA. V trimming: 5 bases; J trimming: 6 bases; junction bases outside the gene matches: 8. CDR3 coding DNA: TGTGCCAGCAGCGTCGGGGACAGGGAAGGCGAGCAGTACTTC. It is translated as CASSVGDREGEQYF.

This clonotype was recorded only once. The CDR3 ends on some other residue instead of the conserved phenylalanine or tryptophan, so this is likely a read error. This chain joins TRBV3-1 and TRBJ1-1; no clear D. The germline CDR1 and CDR2 sequences are LGHDT and YNNKEL (reference sequence). V lost 3 bases, J lost 4 bases, and 15 bases lay in between. There are 15 residues in the CDR3. The CDR3 reads CASSHPRGGRTEAFL. Written as DNA, the CDR3 is TGTGCCAGCAGCCACCCCCGGGGTGGGCGCACTGAAGCTTTCCTT.

The V call is TRBV9, the J call TRBJ1-1; D is ambiguous. Looked up from germline, CDR1 is SGDLS and CDR2 is YYNGEE. The V end was cut by 3 bases, the J end by 3 bases, with 12 bases between. The CDR3 is made up of 14 amino acids. The CDR3 sequence: CASSARPRDTEAFF. Written as DNA, the CDR3 is TGTGCCAGCAGCGCCCGACCCCGGGACACTGAAGCTTTCTTT.

In this sample, this clonotype turned up many times. The rearrangement uses TRBV28 and TRBJ1-6; unclear D gene. The CDR3 contains 12 residues. CDR1 and CDR2 from the germline V gene are MDHEN and SYDVKM. Trimming shortened V by 6 bases and J by 11 bases, and 11 bases separated the two germline ends. The CDR3 reads CASRLGPPPLHF. As DNA, the CDR3 is TGTGCCAGCAGACTAGGTCCGCCACCCCTCCACTTT.

On this clonotype itself: A much larger clone differs by one base, so this may be a read error. In DNA form, the CDR3 reads TGTGCCAGCAGCCAAGATCAGGGACCCTACGAGCAGTTCTTC. Protein sequence: CASSQDQGPYEQFF. The chain joins TRBV3-1 to TRBJ2-1; D may be TRBD1 or TRBD2 (5 bases each). Trimming left V 0 bases short and J 10 bases short, with 13 bases between. The germline gives CDR1 LGHDT, CDR2 YNNKEL (reference sequence). This CDR3 region has 14 residues.

This clonotype has ten or more counts. The chain joins TRBV7-8 to TRBJ2-5; 15 bases fit TRBD2. Germline lookup yields CDR1 SGHVS and CDR2 FQNEAQ. V lost 7 bases and J lost 7; bases outside the gene matches: 13. CDR3 size: 17 residues. Here the CDR3 reads CASTQQPGLAGGGTQYF. CDR3 nucleotides: TGTGCCAGCACACAACAACCGGGACTAGCGGGAGGTGGGACCCAGTACTTC.

The sample holds many counts of this clonotype. This sequence joins TRBV5-1 and TRBJ2-1; the D is unclear. This CDR3 spans 15 amino acids. Germline CDR1 SGHRS, CDR2 YFSETQ. V was cut by 4 bases and J by 8 bases, with 19 bases left in between. The CDR3 sequence: CASSTGRTEYDEQFF. CDR3 nucleotides: TGCGCCAGCAGCACCGGACGGACCGAGTACGATGAGCAGTTCTTC.

Ten or more counts support this clonotype. The chain has TRBV6-2 or TRBV6-3 and TRBJ1-1, with D hard to call. With 6 bases removed from V and 0 bases from J, the gap between germline ends came to 11 bases. CDR1 and CDR2 from the germline V gene are MNHEY and SVGEGT. The CDR3 totals 14 residues. The CDR3 reads CASRFTVLNTEAFF. CDR3 sequence (DNA): TGTGCCAGCAGGTTTACAGTGTTGAACACTGAAGCTTTCTTT.

This clonotype occurred many times. V gene TRBV28 combines with J gene TRBJ2-1; D is unresolved. Germline values: CDR1 MDHEN, CDR2 SYDVKM. This CDR3 has 14 amino acids. Trimming stripped 3 bases from V and 6 bases from J, with 12 bases between. DNA of the CDR3: TGTGCCAGCAGTTTTCGTTTAGGCGGCAATGAGCAGTTCTTC. This codes for CASSFRLGGNEQFF.

This clonotype showed up many times. The genes are TRBV27 and TRBJ1-2; D is undetermined. This CDR3 contains 15 residues. V was trimmed by 0 bases and J by 1 base, leaving 9 bases between them. Germline lookup yields CDR1 MNHEY and CDR2 SMNVEV (reference sequence). The CDR3 protein is CASSLSGRINYGYTF. The CDR3 DNA reads TGTGCCAGCAGTTTATCCGGACGGATTAACTATGGCTACACCTTC.